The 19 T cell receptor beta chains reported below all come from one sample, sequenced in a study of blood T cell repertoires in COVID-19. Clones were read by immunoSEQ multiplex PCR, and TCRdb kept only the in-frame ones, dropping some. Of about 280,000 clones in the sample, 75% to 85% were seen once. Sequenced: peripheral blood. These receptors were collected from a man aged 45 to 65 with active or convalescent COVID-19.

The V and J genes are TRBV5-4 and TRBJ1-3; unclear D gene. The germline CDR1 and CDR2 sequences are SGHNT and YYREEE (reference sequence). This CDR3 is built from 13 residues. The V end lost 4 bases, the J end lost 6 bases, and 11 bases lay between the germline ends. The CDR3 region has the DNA TGTGCCAGCAGCCTTAGGGAGGAAAACACCATATATTTT. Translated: CASSLREENTIYF.

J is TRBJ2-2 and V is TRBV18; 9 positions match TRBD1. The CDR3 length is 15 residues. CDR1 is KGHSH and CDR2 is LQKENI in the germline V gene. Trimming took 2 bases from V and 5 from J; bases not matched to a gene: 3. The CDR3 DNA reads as TGTGCCAGCTCACCAGGGACAGGGTATACCGGGGAGCTGTTTTTT. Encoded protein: CASSPGTGYTGELFF.

CDR3: CASSQATGSYEQYF. The CDR3 DNA sequence: TGCGCCAGCAGCCAAGCTACGGGTTCCTACGAGCAGTACTTC. The chain links TRBV4-1 to TRBJ2-7, with D hard to call. Trimming cost V 1 base and J 1 base, with 8 bases left between them. This CDR3 has 14 amino acids. In germline, CDR1 is MGHRA, CDR2 YSYEKL.

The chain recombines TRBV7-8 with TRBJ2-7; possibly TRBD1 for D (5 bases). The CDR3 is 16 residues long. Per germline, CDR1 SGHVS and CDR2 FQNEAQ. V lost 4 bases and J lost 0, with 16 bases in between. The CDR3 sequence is CASSSSRTRSSYEQYF. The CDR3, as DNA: TGTGCCAGCAGCTCAAGCCGGACAAGAAGCTCCTACGAGCAGTACTTC.

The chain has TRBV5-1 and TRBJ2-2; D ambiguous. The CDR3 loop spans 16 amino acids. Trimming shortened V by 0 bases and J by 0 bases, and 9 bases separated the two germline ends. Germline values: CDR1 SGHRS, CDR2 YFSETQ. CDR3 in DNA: TGCGCCAGCAGCTTGGGGGCCGCCGCGAACACCGGGGAGCTGTTTTTT. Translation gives CASSLGAAANTGELFF. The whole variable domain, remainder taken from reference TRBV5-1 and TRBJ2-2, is KAGVTQTPRYLIKTRGQQVTLSCSPISGHRSVSWYQQTPGQGLQFLFEYFSETQRNKGNFPGRFSGRQFSNSRSEMNVSTLELGDSALYLCASSLGAAANTGELFFGEGSRLTVL.

The DNA for the CDR3 is TGTGCCAGCAGCTACCGGACAGGGGGCTACAATGAGCAGTTCTTC. Translated, it gives CASSYRTGGYNEQFF. This rearrangement joins TRBV7-6 to TRBJ2-1; 10 bases line up with TRBD1. The CDR3 is 15 amino acids. J gave up 3 bases and V 4 bases, and 3 bases lay outside the gene matches. Germline values: CDR1 SGHVS, CDR2 FNYEAQ.

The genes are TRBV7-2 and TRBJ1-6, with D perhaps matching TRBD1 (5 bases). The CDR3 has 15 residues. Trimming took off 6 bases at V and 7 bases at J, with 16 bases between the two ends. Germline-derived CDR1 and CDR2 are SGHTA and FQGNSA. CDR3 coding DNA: TGTGCCAGCAGACCCATCGGGGGTGGAAATTCACCCCTCCACTTT. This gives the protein CASRPIGGGNSPLHF.

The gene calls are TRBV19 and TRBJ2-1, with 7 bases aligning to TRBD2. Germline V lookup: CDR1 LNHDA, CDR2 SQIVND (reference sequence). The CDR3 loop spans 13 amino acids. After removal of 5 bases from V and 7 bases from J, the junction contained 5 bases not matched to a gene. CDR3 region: CASSLRTSNEQFF. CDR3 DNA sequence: TGTGCCAGTAGTCTCAGGACTAGTAATGAGCAGTTCTTC.

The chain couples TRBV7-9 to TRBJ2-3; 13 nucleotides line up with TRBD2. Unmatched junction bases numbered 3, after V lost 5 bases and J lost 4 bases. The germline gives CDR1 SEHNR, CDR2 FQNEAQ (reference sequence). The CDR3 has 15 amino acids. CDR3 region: CASSRTSGSADTQYF. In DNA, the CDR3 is TGTGCCAGCAGCCGGACTAGCGGGAGCGCAGATACGCAGTATTTT.

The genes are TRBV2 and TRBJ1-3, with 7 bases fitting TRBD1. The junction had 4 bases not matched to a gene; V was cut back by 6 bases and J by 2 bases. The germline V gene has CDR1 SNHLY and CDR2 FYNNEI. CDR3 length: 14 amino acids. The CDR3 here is CASRSQGAGNTIYF. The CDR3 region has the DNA TGTGCCAGCAGGTCGCAGGGGGCTGGAAACACCATATATTTT. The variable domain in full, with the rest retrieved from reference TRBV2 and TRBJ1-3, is EPEVTQTPSHQVTQMGQEVILRCVPISNHLYFYWYRQILGQKVEFLVSFYNNEISEKSEIFDDQFSVERPDGSNFTLKIRSTKLEDSAMYFCASRSQGAGNTIYFGEGSWLTVV.

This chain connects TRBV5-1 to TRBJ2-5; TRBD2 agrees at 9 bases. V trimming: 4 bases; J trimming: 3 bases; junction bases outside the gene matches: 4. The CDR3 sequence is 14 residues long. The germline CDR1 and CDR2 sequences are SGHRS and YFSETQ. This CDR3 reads CASSGGRVEETQYF. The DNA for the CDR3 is TGCGCCAGCAGCGGCGGGAGGGTAGAAGAGACCCAGTACTTC.

The CDR3 protein is CASSGLAGGREQYF. The CDR3 DNA reads as TGTGCCAGCAGCGGACTAGCGGGAGGTCGCGAGCAGTACTTC. The gene calls are TRBV2 and TRBJ2-7, with TRBD2 identical over 14 bases. Per germline, CDR1 SNHLY and CDR2 FYNNEI. This CDR3 contains 14 residues. V lost 6 bases to trimming and J lost 6 bases; unmatched junction nucleotides: 4.

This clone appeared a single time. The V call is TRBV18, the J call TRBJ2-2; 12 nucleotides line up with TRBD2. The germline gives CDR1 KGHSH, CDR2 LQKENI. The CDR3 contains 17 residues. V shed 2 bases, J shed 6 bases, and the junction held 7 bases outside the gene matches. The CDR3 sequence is CASSPALAGGSAGELFF. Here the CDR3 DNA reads TGTGCCAGCTCACCAGCCCTAGCGGGAGGGTCGGCCGGGGAGCTGTTTTTT.

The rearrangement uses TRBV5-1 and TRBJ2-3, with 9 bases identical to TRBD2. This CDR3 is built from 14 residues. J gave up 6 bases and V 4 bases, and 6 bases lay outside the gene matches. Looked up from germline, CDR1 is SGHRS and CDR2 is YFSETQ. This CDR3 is CASSVSGSGDTQYF. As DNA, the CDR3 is TGCGCCAGCAGCGTTAGCGGGAGTGGGGATACGCAGTATTTT.

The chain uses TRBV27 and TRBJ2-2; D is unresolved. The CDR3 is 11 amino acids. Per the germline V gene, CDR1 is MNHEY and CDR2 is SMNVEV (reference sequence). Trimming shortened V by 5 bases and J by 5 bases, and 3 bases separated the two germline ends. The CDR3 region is CASSATGELFF. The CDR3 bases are TGTGCCAGCAGTGCGACCGGGGAGCTGTTTTTT.

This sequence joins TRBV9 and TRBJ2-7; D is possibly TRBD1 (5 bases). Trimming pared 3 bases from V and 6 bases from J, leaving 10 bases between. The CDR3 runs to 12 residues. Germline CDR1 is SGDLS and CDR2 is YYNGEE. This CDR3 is CASSGGRGEQYF. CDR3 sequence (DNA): TGTGCCAGCAGCGGGGGCCGCGGCGAGCAGTACTTC.

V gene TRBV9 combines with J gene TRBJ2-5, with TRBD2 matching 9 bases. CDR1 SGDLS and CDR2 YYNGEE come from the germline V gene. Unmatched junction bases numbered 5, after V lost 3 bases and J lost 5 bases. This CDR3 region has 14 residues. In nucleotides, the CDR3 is TGTGCCAGCAGCGGAGGTAGCGGGAGTGAGACCCAGTACTTC. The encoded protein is CASSGGSGSETQYF. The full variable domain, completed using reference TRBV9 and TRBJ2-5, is DSGVTQTPKHLITATGQRVTLRCSPRSGDLSVYWYQQSLDQGLQFLIQYYNGEERAKGNILERFSAQQFPDLHSELNLSSLELGDSALYFCASSGGSGSETQYFGPGTRLLVL.

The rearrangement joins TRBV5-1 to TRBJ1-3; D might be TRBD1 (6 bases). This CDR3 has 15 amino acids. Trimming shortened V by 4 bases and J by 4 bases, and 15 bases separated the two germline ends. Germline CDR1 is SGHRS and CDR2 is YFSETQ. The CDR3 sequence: CASSVTGDPGNTIYF. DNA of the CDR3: TGCGCCAGCAGCGTGACAGGTGACCCCGGAAACACCATATATTTT.

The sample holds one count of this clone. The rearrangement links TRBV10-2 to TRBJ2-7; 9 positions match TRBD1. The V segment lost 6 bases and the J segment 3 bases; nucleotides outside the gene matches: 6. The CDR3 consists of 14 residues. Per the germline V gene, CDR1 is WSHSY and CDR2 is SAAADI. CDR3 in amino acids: CASRGDRGYYEQYF. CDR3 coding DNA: TGCGCCAGCAGGGGTGACAGGGGGTACTACGAGCAGTACTTC.